This TCR beta chain originates from a study of T cell repertoires in cytomegalovirus infection. CDR1 is MNHEY, CDR2 SMNVEV, per germline (reference sequence). The CDR3 consists of 15 residues. Trimming shortened V by 4 bases and J by 3 bases, and 13 bases separated the two germline ends. Points on this clonotype: What it binds is not known.

TCRdb called the reads again in MiXCR, with one record for every CDR3 protein. This sample has fewer than 850,000 distinct CDR3 sequences, with 25% to 30% found just once. Sequences were derived from cultured CD8+ T cells from PBMCs, sampled from culture after CMV antigen stimulation. V gene TRBV27 combines with J gene TRBJ2-1; D possibly uses TRBD1 or TRBD2 (6 bases each). The source of this sequence is a human donor in good health (CMV status not recorded). Some clones in this sample may be carry-over from other donors' samples. CDR3 DNA: TGTGCCAGCAGTTCCGGGGGCTATTACTACAATGAGCAGTTCTTC. It translates to CASSSGGYYYNEQFF.